Listed here are 26 T cell receptor beta chains from one sample, sequenced in a study of T cell repertoires in cytomegalovirus infection. MiXCR, run by TCRdb on the reads, gives a single entry per CDR3 protein. The table includes fewer than 150,000 distinct CDR3 sequences, under 35% detected once. These receptors' antigens are unknown. This specimen consisted of CD8+ T cells from cultured PBMCs, obtained from culture after CMV antigen stimulation. The receptors originated from a human donor in good health (CMV status not recorded). Some clones in this sample may be carry-over from other donors' samples.

The chain carries TRBV28 and TRBJ2-1; 9 bases are shared with TRBD1. Trimming at V came to 6 bases and at J to 4 bases, leaving 4 bases not matched to a gene. CDR1 is MDHEN, CDR2 SYDVKM, per germline. There are 14 residues in the CDR3. CDR3 protein: CASRQGASYNEQFF. The CDR3, as DNA: TGTGCCAGCAGACAGGGGGCCTCTTACAATGAGCAGTTCTTC. Full variable domain (rest looked up from reference TRBV28 and TRBJ2-1): DVKVTQSSRYLVKRTGEKVFLECVQDMDHENMFWYRQDPGLGLRLIYFSYDVKMKEKGDIPEGYSVSREKKERFSLILESASTNQTSMYLCASRQGASYNEQFFGPGTRLTVL.

At least ten counts were recorded for this clonotype. Written as DNA, the CDR3 is TGTGCCAGCAGCTTGCATCGGACAGGGGGCCTTCAGCCCCAGCATTTT. As protein: CASSLHRTGGLQPQHF. J is TRBJ1-5 and V is TRBV7-8; 11 positions match TRBD1. Trimming cost V 3 bases and J 6 bases; bases outside gene matches: 7. CDR1 and CDR2 from the germline V gene are SGHVS and FQNEAQ. This CDR3 contains 16 residues.

In this sample, this clonotype turned up many times. The CDR3 reads CASSSPDDRNTEAFF. For the CDR3, the DNA is TGTGCCAGCAGCTCCCCTGACGACAGGAACACTGAAGCTTTCTTT. The V call is TRBV7-9, the J call TRBJ1-1, with D perhaps TRBD1 (5 bases). The CDR3 is 15 residues long. Trimming took off 4 bases at V and 1 base at J, with 13 bases between the two ends. CDR1 and CDR2 from the germline V gene are SEHNR and FQNEAQ (reference sequence).

The chain recombines TRBV5-6 with TRBJ1-1; D is unclear. The CDR3 consists of 16 residues. Looked up from germline, CDR1 is SGHDT and CDR2 is YYEEEE. The CDR3 here is CASGDLGNSLYTEAFF. CDR3 nucleotide sequence: TGTGCGAGCGGGGATTTGGGGAACTCACTGTACACTGAAGCTTTCTTT.

Regarding this clonotype: A much larger clone differs from this one at a single base, so this may be a read error. V gene TRBV12-3 or TRBV12-4 combines with J gene TRBJ2-7; no firm D call. The V end was cut by 0 bases, the J end by 3 bases, with 9 bases between. CDR3 length: 14 amino acids. The CDR3 DNA sequence: TGTGCCAGCAGTTTAGCGGGGTCCTTCTACGAGCAGTACTTC. Residues: CASSLAGSFYEQYF.

The V and J genes are TRBV5-1 and TRBJ2-7, with 10 bases matching TRBD1. This CDR3 is built from 16 residues. The J segment lost 3 bases and the V segment lost 3 bases, leaving 9 bases of the junction unmatched. The V gene's germline CDR1 is SGHRS and CDR2 YFSETQ. The CDR3 loop reads CASSYQRDRGGYEQYF. CDR3 DNA: TGCGCCAGCAGCTATCAAAGGGACAGGGGAGGCTACGAGCAGTACTTC.

The chain combines TRBV4-1 with TRBJ1-1; D is uncertain. V was cut by 5 bases and J by 0 bases, with 13 bases left in between. This CDR3 contains 15 residues. Germline CDR1 reads MGHRA; CDR2 reads YSYEKL. CDR3 coding DNA: TGCGCCAGCAGCGCCTTGGTGGCCATGAACACTGAAGCTTTCTTT. Amino acids: CASSALVAMNTEAFF.

This clonotype was seen a handful of times. The chain recombines TRBV12-5 with TRBJ2-1; D is undetermined. Deletions cut 3 bases from V and 3 bases from J, with 12 bases between. The germline CDR1 and CDR2 sequences are LGHNT and FRNRAP. The CDR3 sequence is 15 residues long. The CDR3 is CASGFRAERYNEQFF. The CDR3, as DNA: TGTGCTAGTGGTTTTAGGGCCGAGCGCTACAATGAGCAGTTCTTC.

The chain links TRBV7-2 to TRBJ2-3, with 10 nucleotides matching TRBD2. Trimming cost V 4 bases and J 5 bases; bases outside gene matches: 6. Germline V gives CDR1 SGHTA, CDR2 FQGNSA. The CDR3 is made up of 15 amino acids. CDR3 bases: TGTGCCAGCAGCTCCAGCGGGGGGGCCGGAGATACGCAGTATTTT. Its protein is CASSSSGGAGDTQYF.

This clonotype was counted only a few times. The rearrangement uses TRBV7-2 and TRBJ2-7; the match to TRBD1 covers 7 bases. Germline V lookup: CDR1 SGHTA, CDR2 FQGNSA. J was trimmed by 6 bases and V by 3 bases; bases with no gene match: 2. The length of the CDR3 is 12 residues. This chain's CDR3 is CASSFTGAEQYF. CDR3 in DNA: TGTGCCAGCAGCTTTACAGGGGCCGAGCAGTACTTC.

This clonotype was detected once. The chain is built from TRBV2 and TRBJ1-4; D not certain. CDR3 length: 15 residues. Germline V gives CDR1 SNHLY, CDR2 FYNNEI. Trimming took off 2 bases at V and 6 bases at J, with 13 bases between the two ends. CDR3 in amino acids: CASSEPRVVDEKLFF. In DNA, the CDR3 is TGTGCCAGCAGTGAACCGCGGGTGGTGGATGAAAAACTGTTTTTT.

The sample holds many counts of this clonotype. The rearrangement uses TRBV7-2 and TRBJ2-5, with 10 bases that match TRBD2. CDR1 SGHTA and CDR2 FQGNSA come from the germline V gene. The V and J ends lost 3 bases and 2 bases, in that order; junction bases with no gene match: 6. The CDR3 loop spans 16 amino acids. The CDR3 sequence: CASSFLAGESQETQYF. CDR3 sequence (DNA): TGTGCCAGCAGCTTCCTAGCGGGGGAATCTCAAGAGACCCAGTACTTC.

The sample holds a few counts of this clonotype. V is TRBV27 and J is TRBJ2-3; the match to TRBD1 covers 7 bases. CDR3 length: 15 amino acids. Germline CDR1 and CDR2: MNHEY and SMNVEV (reference sequence). V trimming: 4 bases; J trimming: 1 base; junction bases outside the gene matches: 5. CDR3 DNA: TGTGCCAGCAGTTCCGGGACAGACGGCACAGATACGCAGTATTTT. Translated: CASSSGTDGTDTQYF.

This clonotype appeared a few times. The CDR3 DNA reads TGTGCCAGCAGCCCGGGGGGACAGTACACCTATGGCTACACCTTC. Translation gives CASSPGGQYTYGYTF. The J gene is TRBJ1-2, the V gene TRBV7-6; TRBD1 matches 7 bases. The V gene's germline CDR1 is SGHVS and CDR2 FNYEAQ. The CDR3 consists of 15 residues. Trimming cost V 5 bases and J 4 bases; bases outside gene matches: 10.

V is TRBV7-9 and J is TRBJ2-7; 8 positions agree with TRBD2. V gave up 5 bases and J gave up 1 base; unmatched junction bases: 22. This CDR3 is 20 amino acids long. The germline V gene encodes CDR1 SEHNR and CDR2 FQNEAQ (reference sequence). The CDR3 is CASSPRRRGDAPLYSYEQYF. The CDR3 DNA reads TGTGCCAGCAGCCCTCGGCGGCGGGGGGACGCCCCTCTATATTCCTACGAGCAGTACTTC.

The rearrangement links TRBV7-9 to TRBJ1-1; 11 nucleotides match TRBD1. Germline V lookup: CDR1 SEHNR, CDR2 FQNEAQ (reference sequence). The CDR3 is 15 amino acids. J gave up 6 bases and V 5 bases, and 8 bases lay outside the gene matches. The DNA of the CDR3 is TGTGCCAGCAGCACCTCGGACAGGGGGCTGCCTGAAGCTTTCTTT. It specifies CASSTSDRGLPEAFF.

The chain combines TRBV4-2 with TRBJ2-7; perhaps TRBD1 as D (5 bases). This CDR3 spans 14 amino acids. V lost 0 bases to trimming and J lost 3 bases, with 9 bases between them. Germline values: CDR1 LGHNA, CDR2 YNFKEQ. CDR3: CASSQDSTVYEQYF. CDR3 nucleotide sequence: TGTGCCAGCAGCCAAGATTCGACAGTCTACGAGCAGTACTTC.

This clonotype was seen more than once but under ten times. This chain joins TRBV25-1 and TRBJ2-3; D uncertain. Per the germline V gene, CDR1 is MGHDK and CDR2 is SYGVNS. Trimming took 1 base from V and 3 from J, leaving 8 bases between them. The CDR3 has 14 residues. The CDR3 nucleotides read TGTGCCAGCAGTGAATTCGCCCTTACAGATACGCAGTATTTT. Encoded protein: CASSEFALTDTQYF. Complete variable domain (other parts from reference TRBV25-1 and TRBJ2-3): EADIYQTPRYLVIGTGKKITLECSQTMGHDKMYWYQQDPGMELHLIHYSYGVNSTEKGDLSSESTVSRIRTEHFPLTLESARPSHTSQYLCASSEFALTDTQYFGPGTRLTVL.

This clonotype occurred many times. This rearrangement joins TRBV6-1 to TRBJ1-3; D gene uncertain. The germline V and J ends were trimmed by 7 bases and 0 bases, with 10 bases remaining between them. Germline values: CDR1 MNHNS, CDR2 SASEGT. The CDR3 sequence is 14 residues long. CDR3 sequence reads: CASTENYSGNTIYF. CDR3 DNA: TGTGCCAGCACCGAGAACTACTCTGGAAACACCATATATTTT.

This chain joins TRBV7-6 and TRBJ2-1; 15 bases match TRBD2. Per the germline V gene, CDR1 is SGHVS and CDR2 is FNYEAQ. V lost 4 bases, J lost 4 bases, and 5 bases stayed unmatched. CDR3 length: 17 amino acids. The CDR3 protein is CASSWTSGGAVYNEQFF. The CDR3 DNA reads as TGTGCCAGCAGCTGGACTAGCGGGGGGGCCGTTTACAATGAGCAGTTCTTC. Drawing the rest from reference TRBV7-6 and TRBJ2-1, the complete variable domain is GAGVSQSPRYKVTKRGQDVALRCDPISGHVSLYWYRQALGQGPEFLTYFNYEAQQDKSGLPNDRFSAERPEGSISTLTIQRTEQRDSAMYRCASSWTSGGAVYNEQFFGPGTRLTVL.

The V call is TRBV9, the J call TRBJ2-3; tentative D call: TRBD2 (6 bases). The CDR3 extends over 15 amino acids. The germline V gene has CDR1 SGDLS and CDR2 YYNGEE. Trimming took 4 bases from V and 2 from J, leaving 14 bases between them. The CDR3: CASSPEGHATDTQYF. The CDR3 coding sequence is TGTGCCAGCAGCCCGGAGGGCCACGCCACAGATACGCAGTATTTT.

This clonotype has only a few counts. This chain links TRBV5-1 with TRBJ1-2; 11 bases are shared with TRBD1. CDR3 length: 15 residues. V gave up 4 bases and J gave up 4 bases; unmatched junction bases: 6. The germline gives CDR1 SGHRS, CDR2 YFSETQ. CDR3 sequence (DNA): TGCGCCAGCAGCGGGGGACAGGGGGTCACCTATGGCTACACCTTC. It translates to CASSGGQGVTYGYTF.

The chain employs TRBV7-9 and TRBJ1-1; no reliable D call. CDR1 is SEHNR and CDR2 is FQNEAQ in the germline V gene (reference sequence). The germline V and J ends were trimmed by 1 base and 11 bases, with 11 bases remaining between them. This CDR3 contains 12 residues. This CDR3 is CASSLGTPWAFF. The DNA of the CDR3 is TGTGCCAGCAGCTTAGGAACCCCGTGGGCTTTCTTT.

The chain carries TRBV18 and TRBJ2-5; possible D gene TRBD1, 6 bases. This CDR3 has 15 residues. From germline, CDR1 is KGHSH and CDR2 LQKENI. V shed 0 bases and J shed 1 base, with 9 bases lying between them. CDR3 region: CASSPPNRAQETQYF. As DNA, the CDR3 is TGTGCCAGCTCACCACCGAACAGGGCCCAAGAGACCCAGTACTTC.

This rearrangement joins TRBV2 to TRBJ1-5; D is perhaps TRBD1 (5 bases). CDR1 and CDR2 from the germline V gene are SNHLY and FYNNEI. V was clipped by 2 bases and J by 7 bases, with 18 bases between them. This CDR3 spans 16 amino acids. The CDR3 region has the DNA TGTGCCAGCAGTGAACCCGGGACCGCCGCCGGGCAGCCCCAGCATTTT. It yields the protein CASSEPGTAAGQPQHF. Looking up the rest from reference TRBV2 and TRBJ1-5 gives the full variable domain: EPEVTQTPSHQVTQMGQEVILRCVPISNHLYFYWYRQILGQKVEFLVSFYNNEISEKSEIFDDQFSVERPDGSNFTLKIRSTKLEDSAMYFCASSEPGTAAGQPQHFGDGTRLSIL.

In the case of this clonotype: An end of the junction differs from the germline gene, which may be a read error. V and J are TRBV6-1 and TRBJ2-3, with D possibly being TRBD1 or TRBD2 (5 bases each). The CDR3 loop spans 14 amino acids. CDR1 MNHNS and CDR2 SASEGT come from the germline V gene. The CDR3 spells CANSPGSRADTQYF. The CDR3 DNA reads TGTGCCAACAGTCCAGGGTCGAGGGCAGATACGCAGTATTTT.